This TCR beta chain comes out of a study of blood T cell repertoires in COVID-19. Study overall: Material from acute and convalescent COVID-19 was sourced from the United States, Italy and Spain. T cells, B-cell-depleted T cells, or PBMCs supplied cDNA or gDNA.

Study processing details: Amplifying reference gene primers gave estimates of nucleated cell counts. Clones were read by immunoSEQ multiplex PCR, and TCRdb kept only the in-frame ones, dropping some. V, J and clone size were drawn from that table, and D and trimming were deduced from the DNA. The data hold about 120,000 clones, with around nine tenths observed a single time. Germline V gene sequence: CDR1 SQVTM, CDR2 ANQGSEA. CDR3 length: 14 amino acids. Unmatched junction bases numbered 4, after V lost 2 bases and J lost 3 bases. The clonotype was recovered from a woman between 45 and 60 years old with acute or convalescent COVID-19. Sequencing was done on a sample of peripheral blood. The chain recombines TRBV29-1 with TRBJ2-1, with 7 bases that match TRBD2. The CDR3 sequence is CSVERLADYNEQFF. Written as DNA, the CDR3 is TGCAGCGTTGAACGACTAGCAGACTACAATGAGCAGTTCTTC.